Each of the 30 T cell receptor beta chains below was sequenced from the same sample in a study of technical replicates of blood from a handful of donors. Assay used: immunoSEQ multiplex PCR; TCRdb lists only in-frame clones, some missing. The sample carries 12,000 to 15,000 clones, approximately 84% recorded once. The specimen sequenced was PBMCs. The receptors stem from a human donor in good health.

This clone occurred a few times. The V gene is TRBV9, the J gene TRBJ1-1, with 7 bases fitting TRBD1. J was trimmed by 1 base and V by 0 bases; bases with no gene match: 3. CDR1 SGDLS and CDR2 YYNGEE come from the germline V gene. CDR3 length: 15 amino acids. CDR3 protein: CASSVVGTENTEAFF. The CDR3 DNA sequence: TGTGCCAGCAGCGTAGTTGGGACAGAGAACACTGAAGCTTTCTTT.

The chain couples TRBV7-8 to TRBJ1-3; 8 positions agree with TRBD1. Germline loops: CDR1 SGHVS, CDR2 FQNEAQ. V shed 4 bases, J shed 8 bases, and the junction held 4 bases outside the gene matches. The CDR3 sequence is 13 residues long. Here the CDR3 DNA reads TGTGCCAGCAGCTCAGACAGGGGACACACCATATATTTT. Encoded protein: CASSSDRGHTIYF.

The DNA for the CDR3 is TGTGCCAGCAGTTCACCGACAGGAGGACAAGAGACCCAGTACTTC. It yields the protein CASSSPTGGQETQYF. This chain connects TRBV28 to TRBJ2-5; D may be TRBD1 (6 bases). The CDR3 is 15 residues long. The germline CDR1 and CDR2 sequences are MDHEN and SYDVKM. V was trimmed by 4 bases and J by 2 bases, leaving 14 bases between them. The full variable domain, rest sourced from reference TRBV28 and TRBJ2-5, is DVKVTQSSRYLVKRTGEKVFLECVQDMDHENMFWYRQDPGLGLRLIYFSYDVKMKEKGDIPEGYSVSREKKERFSLILESASTNQTSMYLCASSSPTGGQETQYFGPGTRLLVL.

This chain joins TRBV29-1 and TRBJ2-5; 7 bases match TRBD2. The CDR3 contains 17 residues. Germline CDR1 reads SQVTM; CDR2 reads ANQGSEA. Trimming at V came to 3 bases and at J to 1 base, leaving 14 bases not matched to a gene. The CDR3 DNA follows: TGCAGCGTTGATTTTCACATAGGGAGGGTCGTCCAAGAGACCCAGTACTTC. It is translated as CSVDFHIGRVVQETQYF.

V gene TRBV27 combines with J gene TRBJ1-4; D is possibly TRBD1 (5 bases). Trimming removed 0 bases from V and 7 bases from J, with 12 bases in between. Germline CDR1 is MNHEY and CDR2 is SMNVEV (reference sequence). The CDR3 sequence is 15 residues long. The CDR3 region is CASSLSLGLGEKLFF. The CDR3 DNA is TGTGCCAGCAGTTTATCGTTGGGGCTTGGTGAAAAACTGTTTTTT.

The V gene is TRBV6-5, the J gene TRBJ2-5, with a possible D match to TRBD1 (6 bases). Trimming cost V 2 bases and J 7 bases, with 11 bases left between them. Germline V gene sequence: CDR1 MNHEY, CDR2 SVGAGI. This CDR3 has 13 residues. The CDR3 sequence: CASSYIQGGTQYF. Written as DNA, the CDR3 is TGTGCCAGCAGTTACATACAGGGCGGGACCCAGTACTTC.

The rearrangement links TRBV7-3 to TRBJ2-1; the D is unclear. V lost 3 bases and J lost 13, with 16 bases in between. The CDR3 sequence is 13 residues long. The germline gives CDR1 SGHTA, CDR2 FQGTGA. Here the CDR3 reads CASSLTDLTAQFF. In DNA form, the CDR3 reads TGTGCCAGCAGCTTGACTGACCTCACCGCCCAGTTCTTC.

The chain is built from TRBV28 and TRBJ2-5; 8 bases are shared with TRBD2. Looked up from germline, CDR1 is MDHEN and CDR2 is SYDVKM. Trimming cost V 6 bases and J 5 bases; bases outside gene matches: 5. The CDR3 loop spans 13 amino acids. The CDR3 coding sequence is TGTGCCAGCAGCTCTAGCGGGCTGGAGACCCAGTACTTC. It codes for CASSSSGLETQYF. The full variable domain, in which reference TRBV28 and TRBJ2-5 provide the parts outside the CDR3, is DVKVTQSSRYLVKRTGEKVFLECVQDMDHENMFWYRQDPGLGLRLIYFSYDVKMKEKGDIPEGYSVSREKKERFSLILESASTNQTSMYLCASSSSGLETQYFGPGTRLLVL.

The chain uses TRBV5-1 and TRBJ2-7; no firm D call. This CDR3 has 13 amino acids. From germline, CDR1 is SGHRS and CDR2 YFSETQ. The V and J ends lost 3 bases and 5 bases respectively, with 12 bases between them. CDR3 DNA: TGCGCCAGCAGCTCCTCTCGTTTAGACGAGCAGTACTTC. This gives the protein CASSSSRLDEQYF.

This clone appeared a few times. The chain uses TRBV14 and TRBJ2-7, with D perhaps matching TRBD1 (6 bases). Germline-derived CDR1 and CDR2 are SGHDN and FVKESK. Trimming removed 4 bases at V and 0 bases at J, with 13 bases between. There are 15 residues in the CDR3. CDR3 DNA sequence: TGTGCCAGCAGCCGGCGACAGGTGTTCTCCTACGAGCAGTACTTC. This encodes CASSRRQVFSYEQYF.

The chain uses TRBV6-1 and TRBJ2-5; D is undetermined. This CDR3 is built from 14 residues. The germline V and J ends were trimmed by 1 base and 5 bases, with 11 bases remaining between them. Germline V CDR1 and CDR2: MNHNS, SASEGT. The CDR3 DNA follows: TGTGCCAGCAGTGAAGGTCACACGTCGGAGACCCAGTACTTC. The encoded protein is CASSEGHTSETQYF.

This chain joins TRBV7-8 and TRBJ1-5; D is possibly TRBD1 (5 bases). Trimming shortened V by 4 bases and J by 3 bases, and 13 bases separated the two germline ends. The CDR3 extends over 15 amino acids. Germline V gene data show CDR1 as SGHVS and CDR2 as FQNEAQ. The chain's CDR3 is CASSSHRNNNQPQHF. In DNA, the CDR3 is TGTGCCAGCAGCTCACACAGGAATAACAATCAGCCCCAGCATTTT.

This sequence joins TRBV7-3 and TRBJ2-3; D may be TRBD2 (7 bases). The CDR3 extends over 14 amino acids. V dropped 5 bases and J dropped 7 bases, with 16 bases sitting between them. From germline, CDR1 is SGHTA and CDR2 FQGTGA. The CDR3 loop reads CASSGGASGYTQYF. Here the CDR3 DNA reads TGTGCCAGCAGCGGGGGGGCTAGCGGCTATACGCAGTATTTT.

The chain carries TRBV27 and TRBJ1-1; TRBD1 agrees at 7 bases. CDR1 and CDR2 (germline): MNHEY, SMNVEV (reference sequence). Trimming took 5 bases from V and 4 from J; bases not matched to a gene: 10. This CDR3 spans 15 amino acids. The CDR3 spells CASSGRQGGGTEAFF. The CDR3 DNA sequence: TGTGCCAGCAGTGGTCGACAGGGTGGAGGCACTGAAGCTTTCTTT.

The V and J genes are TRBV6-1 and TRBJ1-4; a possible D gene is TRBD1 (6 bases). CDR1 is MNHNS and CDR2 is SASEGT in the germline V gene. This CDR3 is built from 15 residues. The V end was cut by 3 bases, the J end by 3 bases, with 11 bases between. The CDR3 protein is CASSDPTGSNEKLFF. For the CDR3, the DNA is TGTGCCAGCAGTGACCCGACAGGCTCTAATGAAAAACTGTTTTTT.

The CDR3 bases are TGTGCCAGCGGATCCGGGACAGGGGAGACCCAGTACTTC. The encoded protein is CASGSGTGETQYF. The genes are TRBV6-6 and TRBJ2-5, with 9 positions matching TRBD1. The CDR3 covers 13 residues. Germline V gene data show CDR1 as MNHNY and CDR2 as SVGAGI (reference sequence). V shed 8 bases, J shed 5 bases, and the junction held 6 bases outside the gene matches.

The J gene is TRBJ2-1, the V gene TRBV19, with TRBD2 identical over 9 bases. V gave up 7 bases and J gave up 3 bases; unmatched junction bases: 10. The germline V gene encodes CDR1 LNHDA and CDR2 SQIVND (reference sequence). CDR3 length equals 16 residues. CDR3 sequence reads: CASTERLAASYNEQFF. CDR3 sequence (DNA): TGTGCCAGTACGGAGAGACTAGCGGCAAGCTACAATGAGCAGTTCTTC.

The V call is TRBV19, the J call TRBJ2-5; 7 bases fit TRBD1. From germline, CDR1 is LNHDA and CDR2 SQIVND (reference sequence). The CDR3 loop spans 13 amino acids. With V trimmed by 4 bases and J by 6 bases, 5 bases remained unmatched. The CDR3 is CASSRDSSKTQYF. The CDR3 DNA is TGTGCCAGTAGTAGGGACAGTAGCAAGACCCAGTACTTC.

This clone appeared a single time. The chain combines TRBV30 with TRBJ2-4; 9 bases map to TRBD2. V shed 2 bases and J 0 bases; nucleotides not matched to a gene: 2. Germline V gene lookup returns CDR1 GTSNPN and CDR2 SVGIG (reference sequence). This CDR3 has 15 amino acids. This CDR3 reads CAWSISGRAKNIQYF. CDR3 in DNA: TGTGCCTGGAGTATTAGCGGGAGAGCCAAAAACATTCAGTACTTC. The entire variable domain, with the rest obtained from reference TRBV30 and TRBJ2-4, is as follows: SQTIHQWPATLVQPVGSPLSLECTVEGTSNPNLYWYRQAAGRGLQLLFYSVGIGQISSEVPQNLSASRPQDRQFILSSKKLLLSDSGFYLCAWSISGRAKNIQYFGAGTRLSVL.

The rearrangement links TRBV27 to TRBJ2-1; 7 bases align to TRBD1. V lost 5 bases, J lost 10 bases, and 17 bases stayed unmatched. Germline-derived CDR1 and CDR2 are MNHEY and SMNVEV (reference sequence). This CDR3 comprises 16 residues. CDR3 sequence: CASSIGAGGGLPEQFF. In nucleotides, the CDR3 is TGTGCCAGCAGTATAGGGGCAGGGGGTGGGTTACCGGAGCAGTTCTTC.

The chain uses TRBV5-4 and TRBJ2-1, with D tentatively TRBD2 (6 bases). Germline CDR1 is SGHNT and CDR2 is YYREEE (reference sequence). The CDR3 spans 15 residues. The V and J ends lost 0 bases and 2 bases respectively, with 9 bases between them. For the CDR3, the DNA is TGTGCCAGCAGCTTGGCTAGCGAACCCTACAATGAGCAGTTCTTC. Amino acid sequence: CASSLASEPYNEQFF. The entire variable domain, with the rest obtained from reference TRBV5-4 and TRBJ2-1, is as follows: ETGVTQSPTHLIKTRGQQVTLRCSSQSGHNTVSWYQQALGQGPQFIFQYYREEENGRGNFPPRFSGLQFPNYSSELNVNALELDDSALYLCASSLASEPYNEQFFGPGTRLTVL.

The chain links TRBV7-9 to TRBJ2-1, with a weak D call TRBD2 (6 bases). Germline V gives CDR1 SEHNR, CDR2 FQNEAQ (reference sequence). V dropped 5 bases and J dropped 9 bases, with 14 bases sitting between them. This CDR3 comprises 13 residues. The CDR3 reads CASSAPTSFEQFF. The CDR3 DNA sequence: TGTGCCAGCAGCGCCCCGACTAGTTTTGAGCAGTTCTTC.

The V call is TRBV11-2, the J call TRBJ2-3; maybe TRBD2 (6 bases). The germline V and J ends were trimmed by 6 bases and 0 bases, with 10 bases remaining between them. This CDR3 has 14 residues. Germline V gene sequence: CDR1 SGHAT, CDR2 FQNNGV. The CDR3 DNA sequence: TGTGCCAGCAGGCCCGGGACTAGCACAGATACGCAGTATTTT. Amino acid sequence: CASRPGTSTDTQYF.

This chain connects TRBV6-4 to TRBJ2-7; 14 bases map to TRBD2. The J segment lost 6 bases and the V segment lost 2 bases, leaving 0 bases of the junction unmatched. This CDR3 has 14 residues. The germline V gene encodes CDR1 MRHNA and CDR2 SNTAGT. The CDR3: CASSDGTSGSEQYF. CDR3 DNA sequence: TGTGCCAGCAGTGACGGGACTAGCGGGAGCGAGCAGTACTTC.

The CDR3 reads CASSLGGQGGMFEQFF. The CDR3 DNA reads as TGTGCCAGCAGCTTAGGTGGGCAGGGTGGAATGTTCGAGCAGTTCTTC. The V call is TRBV7-9, the J call TRBJ2-1; D may be TRBD1 (5 bases). Germline values: CDR1 SEHNR, CDR2 FQNEAQ (reference sequence). Trimming stripped 1 base from V and 10 bases from J, with 20 bases between. The length of the CDR3 is 16 residues.

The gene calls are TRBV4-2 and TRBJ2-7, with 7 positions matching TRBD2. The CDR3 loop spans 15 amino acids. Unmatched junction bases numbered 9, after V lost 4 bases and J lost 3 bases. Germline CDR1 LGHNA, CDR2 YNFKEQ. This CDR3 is CASSLQREKNYEQYF. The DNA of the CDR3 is TGTGCCAGCAGCCTTCAGCGGGAAAAAAACTACGAGCAGTACTTC.

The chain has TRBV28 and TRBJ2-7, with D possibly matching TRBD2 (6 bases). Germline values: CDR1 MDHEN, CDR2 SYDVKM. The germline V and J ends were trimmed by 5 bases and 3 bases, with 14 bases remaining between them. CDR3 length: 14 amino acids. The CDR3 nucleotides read TGTGCCAGCAGTGGAGGGATCAAGGTCTACGAGCAGTACTTC. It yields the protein CASSGGIKVYEQYF. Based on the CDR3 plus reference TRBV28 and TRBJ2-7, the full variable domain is DVKVTQSSRYLVKRTGEKVFLECVQDMDHENMFWYRQDPGLGLRLIYFSYDVKMKEKGDIPEGYSVSREKKERFSLILESASTNQTSMYLCASSGGIKVYEQYFGPGTRLTVT.

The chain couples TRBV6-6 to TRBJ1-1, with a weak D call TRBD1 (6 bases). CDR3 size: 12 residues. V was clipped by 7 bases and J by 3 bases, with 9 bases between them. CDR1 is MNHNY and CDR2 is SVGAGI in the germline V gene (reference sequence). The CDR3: CASNRVDTEAFF. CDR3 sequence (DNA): TGTGCCAGCAACAGGGTGGACACTGAAGCTTTCTTT.

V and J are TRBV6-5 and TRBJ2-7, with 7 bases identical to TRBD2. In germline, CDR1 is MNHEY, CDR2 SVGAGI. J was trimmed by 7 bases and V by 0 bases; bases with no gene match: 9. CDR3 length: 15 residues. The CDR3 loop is CASSYSGTISREQYF. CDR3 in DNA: TGTGCCAGCAGTTACTCGGGGACTATTTCTCGGGAGCAGTACTTC.

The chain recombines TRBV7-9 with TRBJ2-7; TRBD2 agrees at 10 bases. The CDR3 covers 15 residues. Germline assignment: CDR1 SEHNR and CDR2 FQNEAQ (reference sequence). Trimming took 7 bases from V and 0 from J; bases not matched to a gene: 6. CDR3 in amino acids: CASTPTSGISYEQYF. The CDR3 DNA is TGTGCCAGCACCCCAACTAGCGGGATCTCCTACGAGCAGTACTTC.